Listed below are T cell receptor beta chains from one sample, sequenced in a study of T cell responses to AZD1222 COVID-19 vaccine. Profiled with immunoSEQ multiplex PCR; TCRdb holds only in-frame clones, not every one. The sample yields 110,000 to 150,000 clones, 93% seen once. Sequencing used peripheral blood, obtained on day 0 of AZD1222 vaccination. These receptors were collected from an adult in good health. Each CDR3 is given with its conserved first and last residue. The D gene is left open where the match is weak. For some rows the clone size is stated as once, few or many, or as a class when expanded; others skip it.

D: NA; size: NA; J: TRBJ2-3; V: TRBV24-1; CDR3: CATSEAGKDTQYF; DNA: TGTGCCACCAGTGAGGCGGGGAAAGATACGCAGTATTTT
D: TRBD1; size: NA; J: TRBJ1-5; V: TRBV15; CDR3: CATSRDLGQGSNQPQHF; DNA: TGTGCCACCAGCAGAGATCTTGGACAGGGGAGCAATCAGCCCCAGCATTTT
D: TRBD1; size: NA; J: TRBJ1-2; V: TRBV6-6; CDR3: CASSPTAGQGFGNYGYTF; DNA: TGTGCCAGCAGTCCTACCGCCGGACAGGGATTCGGTAACTATGGCTACACCTTC
D: NA; size: NA; J: TRBJ1-4; V: TRBV6-5; CDR3: CASSFEGAANEKLFF; DNA: TGTGCCAGCAGTTTTGAAGGGGCGGCTAATGAAAAACTGTTTTTT
D: TRBD2; size: NA; J: TRBJ2-3; V: TRBV19; CDR3: CASSTRGSGSPTDTQYF; DNA: TGTGCCAGTAGTACCCGGGGTAGCGGGAGTCCCACAGATACGCAGTATTTT
D: NA; size: NA; J: TRBJ1-1; V: TRBV12-3/TRBV12-4; CDR3: CASSLTLRAEAFF; DNA: TGTGCCAGCAGTTTGACTTTAAGGGCTGAAGCTTTCTTT
D: TRBD2; size: NA; J: TRBJ2-5; V: TRBV5-1; CDR3: CASSLASGSWRETQYF; DNA: TGCGCCAGCAGCTTGGCTAGCGGGAGCTGGAGAGAGACCCAGTACTTC
D: NA; size: few; J: TRBJ1-5; V: TRBV30; CDR3: CAWSASGEQPQHF; DNA: TGTGCCTGGAGTGCCTCCGGGGAACAGCCCCAGCATTTT
D: TRBD2; size: NA; J: TRBJ2-7; V: TRBV27; CDR3: CASSLFGGASYEQYF; DNA: TGTGCCAGCAGTTTATTCGGGGGGGCCTCCTACGAGCAGTACTTC
D: TRBD2; size: NA; J: TRBJ2-1; V: TRBV14; CDR3: CASSQRSGRRLYNEQFF; DNA: TGTGCCAGCAGCCAAAGAAGCGGGAGAAGGTTGTACAATGAGCAGTTCTTC
D: NA; size: NA; J: TRBJ1-2; V: TRBV9; CDR3: CASSVGEGVHYGYTF; DNA: TGTGCCAGCAGCGTAGGTGAAGGGGTGCACTATGGCTACACCTTC
D: NA; size: NA; J: TRBJ2-1; V: TRBV20-1; CDR3: CSAFRSEQFF; DNA: TGCAGTGCGTTTAGGAGTGAGCAGTTCTTC
D: NA; size: NA; J: TRBJ2-7; V: TRBV24-1; CDR3: CATSAGRYYEQYF; DNA: TGTGCCACCAGTGCGGGACGGTACTACGAGCAGTACTTC
D: NA; size: NA; J: TRBJ1-1; V: TRBV30; CDR3: CAASAGALTEAFF; DNA: TGTGCCGCTTCGGCAGGGGCCCTCACTGAAGCTTTCTTT
D: TRBD2; size: NA; J: TRBJ2-1; V: TRBV7-9; CDR3: CASSLKGLAVAVYNEQFF; DNA: TGTGCCAGCAGCTTAAAGGGACTAGCGGTCGCTGTTTACAATGAGCAGTTCTTC
D: NA; size: NA; J: TRBJ1-5; V: TRBV28; CDR3: CASTLGGPNNQPQHF; DNA: TGTGCCAGCACCCTAGGGGGGCCCAACAATCAGCCCCAGCATTTT
D: TRBD1; size: NA; J: TRBJ2-5; V: TRBV9; CDR3: CASSVRGTGGAGETQYF; DNA: TGTGCCAGCAGCGTTCGAGGGACAGGGGGCGCGGGGGAGACCCAGTACTTC
D: TRBD2; size: NA; J: TRBJ2-1; V: TRBV3-1/TRBV3-2; CDR3: CASSRYQREGGEQFF; DNA: TGTGCCAGCAGCCGGTACCAGCGGGAGGGCGGGGAGCAGTTCTTC
D: TRBD1; size: NA; J: TRBJ1-2; V: TRBV7-8; CDR3: CASSSTGGLDGYTF; DNA: TGTGCCAGCAGCTCAACAGGGGGCCTCGATGGCTACACCTTC
D: NA; size: NA; J: TRBJ2-1; V: TRBV13; CDR3: CASRTGKGVPYNEQFF; DNA: TGTGCCAGCAGGACGGGGAAGGGGGTGCCCTACAATGAGCAGTTCTTC
D: TRBD2; size: NA; J: TRBJ2-5; V: TRBV30; CDR3: CAWSGSGRSQETQYF; DNA: TGTGCCTGGAGTGGTTCCGGGAGGAGCCAAGAGACCCAGTACTTC
D: NA; size: NA; J: TRBJ1-5; V: TRBV3-1/TRBV3-2; CDR3: CASSQVGNQPQHF; DNA: TGTGCCAGCAGCCAAGTGGGGAATCAGCCCCAGCATTTT
D: NA; size: NA; J: TRBJ2-1; V: TRBV30; CDR3: CAWSRSGVEQFF; DNA: TGTGCCTGGAGTCGTTCCGGAGTTGAGCAGTTCTTC
D: NA; size: NA; J: TRBJ1-2; V: TRBV11-2; CDR3: CASSLGAGYGYTF; DNA: TGTGCCAGCAGCTTAGGGGCAGGCTATGGCTACACCTTC
D: NA; size: NA; J: TRBJ1-2; V: TRBV10-3; CDR3: CAISAAGGYTF; DNA: TGTGCCATCAGTGCAGCGGGTGGCTACACCTTC
D: NA; size: NA; J: TRBJ1-6; V: TRBV19; CDR3: CASSGPNSPLHF; DNA: TGTGCCAGTAGCGGGCCCAATTCACCCCTCCACTTT
D: NA; size: NA; J: TRBJ1-1; V: TRBV29-1; CDR3: CSVSRVGETEAFF; DNA: TGCAGCGTTTCCAGGGTTGGGGAAACTGAAGCTTTCTTT
D: TRBD1; size: few; J: TRBJ1-4; V: TRBV18; CDR3: CASSRTGVRKSTNEKLFF; DNA: TGTGCCAGCTCAAGGACAGGGGTGAGAAAATCAACTAATGAAAAACTGTTTTTT
D: NA; size: NA; J: TRBJ2-5; V: TRBV19; CDR3: CASSTSRKQETQYF; DNA: TGTGCCAGTAGTACTAGTCGGAAGCAAGAGACCCAGTACTTC
D: TRBD1; size: NA; J: TRBJ1-2; V: TRBV6-5; CDR3: CASSPPTGAMKGYTF; DNA: TGTGCCAGCAGTCCCCCTACAGGGGCAATGAAGGGCTACACCTTC
D: TRBD1; size: NA; J: TRBJ1-5; V: TRBV27; CDR3: CASSLSAGGYQPQHF; DNA: TGTGCCAGCAGTTTATCGGCAGGGGGATATCAGCCCCAGCATTTT
D: NA; size: NA; J: TRBJ2-7; V: TRBV19; CDR3: CASSTQGYEQYF; DNA: TGTGCCAGTAGTACCCAGGGTTACGAGCAGTACTTC
D: TRBD2; size: NA; J: TRBJ2-3; V: TRBV9; CDR3: CASSEGTSGRDTQYF; DNA: TGTGCCAGCAGCGAGGGGACTAGCGGGAGAGATACGCAGTATTTT
D: NA; size: once; J: TRBJ2-2; V: TRBV7-3; CDR3: CASSLDGGANTGELFF; DNA: TGTGCCAGCAGCTTAGATGGGGGCGCGAACACCGGGGAGCTGTTTTTT
D: NA; size: NA; J: TRBJ2-7; V: TRBV9; CDR3: CASSVAYGTEQYF; DNA: TGTGCCAGCAGCGTAGCTTACGGGACCGAGCAGTACTTC
D: NA; size: NA; J: TRBJ2-1; V: TRBV5-1; CDR3: CASSFIGTHNEQFF; DNA: TGCGCCAGCAGCTTTATCGGGACCCACAATGAGCAGTTCTTC
D: TRBD1; size: NA; J: TRBJ1-1; V: TRBV2; CDR3: CASSVETGGNTEAFF; DNA: TGTGCCAGCAGTGTCGAGACAGGGGGAAACACTGAAGCTTTCTTT
D: NA; size: NA; J: TRBJ1-2; V: TRBV7-8; CDR3: CASSTRDTQARGYTF; DNA: TGTGCCAGCAGCACCCGGGACACCCAAGCCCGTGGCTACACCTTC
D: NA; size: NA; J: TRBJ2-3; V: TRBV20-1; CDR3: CSARSADTQYF; DNA: TGCAGTGCTAGGTCGGCAGATACGCAGTATTTT
D: TRBD1; size: NA; J: TRBJ1-2; V: TRBV6-5; CDR3: CASRKPGQGVRGYTF; DNA: TGTGCCAGCAGGAAACCGGGACAGGGAGTGAGGGGCTACACCTTC
D: NA; size: once; J: TRBJ1-2; V: TRBV28; CDR3: CASSLDRYYGYTF; DNA: TGTGCCAGCAGTTTGGACAGATACTATGGCTACACCTTC
D: NA; size: once; J: TRBJ1-2; V: TRBV10-3; CDR3: CAISPDSDSYGYTF; DNA: TGTGCCATCAGTCCGGACTCCGACAGCTATGGCTACACCTTC
D: NA; size: NA; J: TRBJ1-5; V: TRBV28; CDR3: CASSSVEADRNQPQHF; DNA: TGTGCCAGCAGCAGTGTGGAGGCGGACAGAAATCAGCCCCAGCATTTT
D: TRBD2; size: NA; J: TRBJ2-3; V: TRBV9; CDR3: CASTPGLGQSTDTQYF; DNA: TGTGCCAGCACCCCGGGACTAGGCCAAAGCACAGATACGCAGTATTTT
D: NA; size: NA; J: TRBJ1-5; V: TRBV6-2/TRBV6-3; CDR3: CASSYLPYRPNQPQHF; DNA: TGTGCCAGCAGTTACTTACCATACAGGCCCAATCAGCCCCAGCATTTT
D: NA; size: NA; J: TRBJ1-3; V: TRBV5-4; CDR3: CASGRGNTIYF; DNA: TGTGCCAGCGGCAGGGGAAACACCATATATTTT
D: TRBD2; size: NA; J: TRBJ2-2; V: TRBV5-1; CDR3: CASTGLVNPGELFF; DNA: TGCGCCAGCACCGGACTAGTAAATCCCGGGGAGCTGTTTTTT